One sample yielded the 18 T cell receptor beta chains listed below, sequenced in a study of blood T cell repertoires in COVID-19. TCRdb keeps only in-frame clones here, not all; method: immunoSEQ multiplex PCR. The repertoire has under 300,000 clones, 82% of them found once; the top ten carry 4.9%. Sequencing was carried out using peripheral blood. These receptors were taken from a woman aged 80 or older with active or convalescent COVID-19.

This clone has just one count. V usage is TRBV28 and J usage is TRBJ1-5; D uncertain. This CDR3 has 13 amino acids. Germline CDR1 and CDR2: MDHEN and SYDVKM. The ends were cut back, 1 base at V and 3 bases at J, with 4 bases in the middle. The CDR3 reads CASSLSNNQPQHF. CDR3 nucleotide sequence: TGTGCCAGCAGTTTATCCAACAATCAGCCCCAGCATTTT.

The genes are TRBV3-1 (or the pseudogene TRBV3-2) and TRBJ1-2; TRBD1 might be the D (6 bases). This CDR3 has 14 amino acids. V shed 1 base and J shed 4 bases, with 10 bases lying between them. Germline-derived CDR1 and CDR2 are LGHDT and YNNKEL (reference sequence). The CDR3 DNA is TGTGCCAGCAGCCAAGCAGGGGTGCTCTATGGCTACACCTTC. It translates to CASSQAGVLYGYTF.

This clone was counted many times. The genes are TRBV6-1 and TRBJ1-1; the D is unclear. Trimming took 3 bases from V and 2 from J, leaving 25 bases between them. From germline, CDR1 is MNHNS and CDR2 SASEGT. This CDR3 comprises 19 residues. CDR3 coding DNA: TGTGCCAGCAGTGAGAAGGTGACATACCAACGAAAAAAAAACACTGAAGCTTTCTTT. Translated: CASSEKVTYQRKKNTEAFF.

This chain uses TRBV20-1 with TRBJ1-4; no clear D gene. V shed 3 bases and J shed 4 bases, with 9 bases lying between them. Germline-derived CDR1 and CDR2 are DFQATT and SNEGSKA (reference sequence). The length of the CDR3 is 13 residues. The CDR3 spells CSASYSINEKLFF. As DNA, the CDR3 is TGCAGTGCTAGTTATAGCATTAATGAAAAACTGTTTTTT.

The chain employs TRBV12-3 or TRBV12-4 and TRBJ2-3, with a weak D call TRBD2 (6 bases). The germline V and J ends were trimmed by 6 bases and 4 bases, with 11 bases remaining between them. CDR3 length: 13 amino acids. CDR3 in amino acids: CASRAPSADTQYF. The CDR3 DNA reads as TGTGCCAGCAGAGCCCCTAGCGCAGATACGCAGTATTTT.

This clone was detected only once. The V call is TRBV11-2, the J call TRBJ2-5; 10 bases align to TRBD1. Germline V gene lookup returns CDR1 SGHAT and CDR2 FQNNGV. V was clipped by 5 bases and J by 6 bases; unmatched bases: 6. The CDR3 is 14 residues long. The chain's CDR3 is CASSRGQGTQTQYF. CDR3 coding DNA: TGTGCCAGCAGCAGGGGACAGGGGACGCAGACCCAGTACTTC.

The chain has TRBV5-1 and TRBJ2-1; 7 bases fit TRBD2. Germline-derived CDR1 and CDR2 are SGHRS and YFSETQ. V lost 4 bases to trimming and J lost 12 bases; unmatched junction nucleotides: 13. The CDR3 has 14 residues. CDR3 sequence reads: CASSLRAGAPGQFF. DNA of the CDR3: TGCGCCAGCAGCCTGCGGGCGGGAGCCCCGGGGCAGTTCTTC.

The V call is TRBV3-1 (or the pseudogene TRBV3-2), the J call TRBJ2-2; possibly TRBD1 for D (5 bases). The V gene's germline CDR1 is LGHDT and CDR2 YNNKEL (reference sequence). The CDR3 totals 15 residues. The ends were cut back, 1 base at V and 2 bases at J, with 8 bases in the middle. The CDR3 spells CASSQAQGNTGELFF. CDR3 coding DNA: TGTGCCAGCAGCCAAGCTCAGGGCAACACCGGGGAGCTGTTTTTT.

The CDR3: CASSLGIGNQPQHF. CDR3 bases: TGCGCCAGCAGTCTCGGGATCGGCAATCAGCCCCAGCATTTT. This chain uses TRBV10-2 with TRBJ1-5; unclear D gene. The CDR3 runs to 14 residues. Germline lookup yields CDR1 WSHSY and CDR2 SAAADI. The V and J ends lost 5 bases and 2 bases respectively, with 10 bases between them.

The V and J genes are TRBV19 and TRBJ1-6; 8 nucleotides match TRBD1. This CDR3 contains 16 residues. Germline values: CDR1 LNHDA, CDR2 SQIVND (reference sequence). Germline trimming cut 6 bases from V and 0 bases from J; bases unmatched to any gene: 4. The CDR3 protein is CASSLTGGSYNSPLHF. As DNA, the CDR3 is TGTGCCAGTAGCCTAACAGGGGGCTCCTATAATTCACCCCTCCACTTT.

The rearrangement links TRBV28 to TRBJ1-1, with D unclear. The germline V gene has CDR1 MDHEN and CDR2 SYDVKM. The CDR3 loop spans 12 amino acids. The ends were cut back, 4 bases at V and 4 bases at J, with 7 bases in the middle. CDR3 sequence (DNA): TGTGCCAGCAGTTCCCCCGTCACTGAAGCTTTCTTT. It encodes CASSSPVTEAFF.

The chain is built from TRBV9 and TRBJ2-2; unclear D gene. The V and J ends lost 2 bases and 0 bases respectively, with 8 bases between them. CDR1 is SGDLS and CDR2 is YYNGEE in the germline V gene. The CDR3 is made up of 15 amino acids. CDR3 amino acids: CASSVTNPNTGELFF. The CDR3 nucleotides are TGTGCCAGCAGCGTTACTAACCCGAACACCGGGGAGCTGTTTTTT.

The CDR3 coding sequence is TGTGCCAGCAGCTTCGCAGGACATCATGGGGATGAGCAGTTCTTC. This codes for CASSFAGHHGDEQFF. This chain links TRBV7-9 with TRBJ2-1; possibly TRBD1 for D (5 bases). Trimming pared 3 bases from V and 8 bases from J, leaving 17 bases between. The CDR3 contains 15 residues. CDR1 is SEHNR, CDR2 FQNEAQ, per germline (reference sequence).

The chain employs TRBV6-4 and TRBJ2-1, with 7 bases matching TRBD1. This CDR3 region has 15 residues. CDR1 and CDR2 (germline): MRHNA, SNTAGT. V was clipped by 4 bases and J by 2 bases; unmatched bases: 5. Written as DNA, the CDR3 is TGTGCCAGCAGTGTGGGGACAGTCGCCTACAATGAGCAGTTCTTC. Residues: CASSVGTVAYNEQFF.

The DNA for the CDR3 is TGTGCCAGTAGTTCGACCGGGACAGGCTATGGCTACACCTTC. Protein product: CASSSTGTGYGYTF. The chain joins TRBV19 to TRBJ1-2; the match to TRBD1 covers 8 bases. CDR3 length: 14 residues. Germline V gene sequence: CDR1 LNHDA, CDR2 SQIVND (reference sequence). V was pared by 5 bases and J by 4 bases, with 6 bases of the junction left unmatched.

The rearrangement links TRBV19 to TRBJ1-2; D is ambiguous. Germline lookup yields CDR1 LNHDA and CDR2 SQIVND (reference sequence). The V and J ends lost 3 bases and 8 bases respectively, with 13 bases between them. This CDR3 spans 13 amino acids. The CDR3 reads CASSMVNMRGYTF. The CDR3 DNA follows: TGTGCCAGTAGTATGGTCAACATGCGGGGCTACACCTTC.

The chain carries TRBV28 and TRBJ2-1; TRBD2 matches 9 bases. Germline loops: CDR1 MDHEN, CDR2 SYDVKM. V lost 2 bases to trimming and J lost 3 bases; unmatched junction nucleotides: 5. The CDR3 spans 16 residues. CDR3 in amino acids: CASSLPAGGLYNEQFF. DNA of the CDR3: TGTGCCAGCAGTTTACCTGCGGGAGGGCTCTACAATGAGCAGTTCTTC.

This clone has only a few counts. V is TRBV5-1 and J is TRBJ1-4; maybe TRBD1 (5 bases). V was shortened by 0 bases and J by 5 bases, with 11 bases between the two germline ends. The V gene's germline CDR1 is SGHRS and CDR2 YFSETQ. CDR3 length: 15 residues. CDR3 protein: CASSLVGAVNEKLFF. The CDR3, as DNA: TGCGCCAGCAGCTTGGTTGGGGCGGTGAATGAAAAACTGTTTTTT.